These 25 T cell receptor beta chains share one sample of origin, sequenced in a study of OX40 agonist ivuxolimab in advanced cancers. Using immunoSEQ multiplex PCR, the repertoire was profiled, and TCRdb retains in-frame clones only, with some absent. Here the sample spans tens of thousands of clones, approximately 86% being singletons. The source was CD4+ or CD8+ T cells sorted from blood, collected in a trial of the OX40 agonist ivuxolimab. All receptors come from an adult with an advanced solid tumor such as melanoma, head and neck, liver or kidney cancer.

The genes are TRBV19 and TRBJ2-3; 12 bases map to TRBD2. Germline CDR1 and CDR2: LNHDA and SQIVND (reference sequence). V was clipped by 5 bases and J by 6 bases; unmatched bases: 6. The CDR3 extends over 15 amino acids. The CDR3, as DNA: TGTGCCAGTAGTCCTAGCGGGGGGGGCCTCGATACGCAGTATTTT. Encoded protein: CASSPSGGGLDTQYF.

The V and J genes are TRBV6-5 and TRBJ2-7; TRBD1 matches at 10 bases. Trimming at V came to 6 bases and at J to 6 bases, leaving 8 bases not matched to a gene. Germline V gives CDR1 MNHEY, CDR2 SVGAGI. The CDR3 runs to 14 residues. In nucleotides, the CDR3 is TGTGCCAGCAGCTCCGGACAGGGGGTCTCCGAGCAGTACTTC. It yields the protein CASSSGQGVSEQYF.

This chain joins TRBV28 and TRBJ1-2; D is ambiguous. CDR3 size: 14 residues. The germline CDR1 and CDR2 sequences are MDHEN and SYDVKM. With 6 bases removed from V and 4 bases from J, the gap between germline ends came to 15 bases. This chain's CDR3 is CASRPPRASYGYTF. The DNA for the CDR3 is TGTGCCAGCAGACCCCCCCGTGCCTCCTATGGCTACACCTTC.

This sequence joins TRBV6-6 and TRBJ1-5; D is unclear. Germline lookup yields CDR1 MNHNY and CDR2 SVGAGI (reference sequence). The V end was cut by 0 bases, the J end by 4 bases, with 4 bases between. The CDR3 length is 13 residues. The CDR3 reads CASSYSRNQPQHF. CDR3 sequence (DNA): TGTGCCAGCAGTTACTCCAGAAATCAGCCCCAGCATTTT.

CDR3 in amino acids: CASRPGTANTGELFF. The CDR3 DNA is TGTGCCAGCAGGCCTGGGACAGCGAACACCGGGGAGCTGTTTTTT. The chain joins TRBV6-6 to TRBJ2-2; 7 bases match TRBD1. This CDR3 region has 15 residues. J gave up 0 bases and V 6 bases, and 4 bases lay outside the gene matches. The V gene's germline CDR1 is MNHNY and CDR2 SVGAGI (reference sequence).

This clone showed up just once. Other DNA sequences in the sample encode the same CDR3. V gene TRBV11-2 combines with J gene TRBJ1-1; D not certain. The CDR3 runs 12 residues. Looked up from germline, CDR1 is SGHAT and CDR2 is FQNNGV. V lost 5 bases to trimming and J lost 8 bases, with 12 bases between them. This chain's CDR3 is CASSPRRTEAFF. CDR3 sequence (DNA): TGTGCCAGCAGCCCTAGACGGACCGAAGCTTTCTTT.

The chain joins TRBV11-2 to TRBJ2-1, with 9 nucleotides matching TRBD2. The V gene end was trimmed by 3 bases and the J gene end by 7 bases; junction bases not matched to a gene: 10. CDR1 is SGHAT and CDR2 is FQNNGV in the germline V gene. The CDR3 has 16 residues. Written as DNA, the CDR3 is TGTGCCAGCAGCTTCCTTTCTAGCGGGGTGGGGAATGAGCAGTTCTTC. Protein product: CASSFLSSGVGNEQFF.

In DNA form, the CDR3 reads TGTGCCAGCAGCGTAGGACAGGGGACCTACGAGCAGTACTTC. It is translated as CASSVGQGTYEQYF. The gene calls are TRBV9 and TRBJ2-7; 8 nucleotides agree with TRBD1. The length of the CDR3 is 14 residues. Germline values: CDR1 SGDLS, CDR2 YYNGEE. V was clipped by 0 bases and J by 2 bases; unmatched bases: 1.

This sequence joins TRBV7-9 and TRBJ2-5; D might be TRBD1 (6 bases). With 5 bases removed from V and 4 bases from J, the gap between germline ends came to 14 bases. The CDR3 sequence is 14 residues long. From germline, CDR1 is SEHNR and CDR2 FQNEAQ (reference sequence). The CDR3 reads CASSPQGWGETQYF. The DNA of the CDR3 is TGTGCCAGCAGCCCACAGGGTTGGGGAGAGACCCAGTACTTC.

The V and J genes are TRBV7-9 and TRBJ1-1; 7 positions match TRBD1. Germline lookup yields CDR1 SEHNR and CDR2 FQNEAQ (reference sequence). Trimming cost V 5 bases and J 1 base; bases outside gene matches: 7. The CDR3 runs 15 residues. The CDR3 is CASSPGQRKNTEAFF. CDR3 DNA sequence: TGTGCCAGCAGCCCGGGACAGCGAAAGAACACTGAAGCTTTCTTT. Drawing the rest from reference TRBV7-9 and TRBJ1-1, the complete variable domain is DTGVSQNPRHKITKRGQNVTFRCDPISEHNRLYWYRQTLGQGPEFLTYFQNEAQLEKSRLLSDRFSAERPKGSFSTLEIQRTEQGDSAMYLCASSPGQRKNTEAFFGQGTRLTVV.

The chain joins TRBV2 to TRBJ1-1, with 10 positions matching TRBD1. Germline CDR1 and CDR2: SNHLY and FYNNEI. This CDR3 comprises 14 residues. J gave up 8 bases and V 7 bases, and 10 bases lay outside the gene matches. The CDR3 region has the DNA TGTGCCAGCAATCCACCGGGACAGGGGAGGGAAGCTTTCTTT. This codes for CASNPPGQGREAFF.

The rearrangement uses TRBV7-9 and TRBJ2-3; tentative D call: TRBD2 (5 bases). This CDR3 region has 17 residues. The ends were cut back, 1 base at V and 0 bases at J, with 14 bases in the middle. Germline values: CDR1 SEHNR, CDR2 FQNEAQ (reference sequence). CDR3 amino acids: CASSLEMMDSSTDTQYF. The CDR3, as DNA: TGTGCCAGCAGCTTAGAGATGATGGACTCTAGCACAGATACGCAGTATTTT.

The V and J genes are TRBV27 and TRBJ2-5, with a weak D call TRBD1 (6 bases). The J call is doubtful: the DNA matches TRBJ2-7 better. The germline V gene has CDR1 MNHEY and CDR2 SMNVEV (reference sequence). This CDR3 is built from 13 residues. The CDR3 reads CASSKQGAYEQYF. The CDR3 bases are TGTGCCAGCAGCAAACAGGGAGCCTACGAGCAGTACTTC.

This clone showed up many times. CDR3 sequence reads: CASSLTGSNEKLFF. In DNA, the CDR3 is TGTGCCAGCAGCTTAACGGGGTCCAATGAAAAACTGTTTTTT. This chain joins TRBV7-9 and TRBJ1-4; D gene uncertain. Trimming stripped 2 bases from V and 5 bases from J, with 9 bases between. Per the germline V gene, CDR1 is SEHNR and CDR2 is FQNEAQ (reference sequence). This CDR3 is built from 14 residues.

The V gene is TRBV9, the J gene TRBJ2-3; D uncertain. V was cut by 3 bases and J by 2 bases, with 16 bases left in between. Germline CDR1 SGDLS, CDR2 YYNGEE. The CDR3 length is 16 residues. DNA for the CDR3: TGTGCCAGCAGCGCTCCCGGGCTCCAATTCACAGATACGCAGTATTTT. Its protein product is CASSAPGLQFTDTQYF.

The rearrangement links TRBV6-1 to TRBJ1-1; maybe TRBD1 (6 bases). The CDR3 has 17 residues. The V gene's germline CDR1 is MNHNS and CDR2 SASEGT. V lost 2 bases, J lost 1 base, and 17 bases lay in between. The CDR3 DNA follows: TGTGCCAGCAGTGAAAGAGAGGGGGGACGCCCGAACACTGAAGCTTTCTTT. Its protein product is CASSEREGGRPNTEAFF.

The chain joins TRBV28 to TRBJ2-5; possible D gene TRBD1, 5 bases. The V end was cut by 5 bases, the J end by 1 base, with 5 bases between. The CDR3 is made up of 12 amino acids. The germline gives CDR1 MDHEN, CDR2 SYDVKM. CDR3 sequence: CASSRGQETQYF. The CDR3 region has the DNA TGTGCCAGCAGTAGGGGCCAAGAGACCCAGTACTTC.

The gene calls are TRBV9 and TRBJ2-5; perhaps TRBD2 as D (6 bases). The CDR3 has 14 residues. CDR1 and CDR2 from the germline V gene are SGDLS and YYNGEE. V was clipped by 3 bases and J by 5 bases, with 14 bases between them. CDR3 sequence reads: CASSAGSGRETQYF. For the CDR3, the DNA is TGTGCCAGCAGCGCCGGGAGTGGGAGGGAGACCCAGTACTTC.

The chain employs TRBV19 and TRBJ2-5, with a weak D call TRBD2 (6 bases). V dropped 5 bases and J dropped 5 bases, with 12 bases sitting between them. This CDR3 has 13 amino acids. Germline values: CDR1 LNHDA, CDR2 SQIVND (reference sequence). The CDR3 DNA sequence: TGTGCCAGTAGTGGGGTCCGGGGGGAGACCCAGTACTTC. Protein sequence: CASSGVRGETQYF.

V is TRBV28 and J is TRBJ1-2; D is perhaps TRBD1 (6 bases). Germline lookup yields CDR1 MDHEN and CDR2 SYDVKM. This CDR3 contains 16 residues. The V end was cut by 7 bases, the J end by 4 bases, with 22 bases between. CDR3 protein: CASTPFATGMGYGYTF. In DNA, the CDR3 is TGTGCCAGCACCCCATTCGCTACAGGGATGGGCTATGGCTACACCTTC.

V gene TRBV5-1 combines with J gene TRBJ2-1, with 11 nucleotides matching TRBD2. Losses at the gene ends were 6 bases for V and 6 bases for J; bases not matched to a gene: 5. CDR3 length: 14 amino acids. The germline CDR1 and CDR2 sequences are SGHRS and YFSETQ. The CDR3 protein is CASTLAGGFNEQFF. The CDR3, as DNA: TGCGCCAGCACCCTAGCGGGGGGCTTCAATGAGCAGTTCTTC.

This CDR3 reads CASSTGESPSSYNEQFF. The CDR3 DNA reads as TGTGCCAGCAGCACGGGCGAGTCCCCTAGCTCCTACAATGAGCAGTTCTTC. The rearrangement links TRBV21-1 to TRBJ2-1. TRBV21-1 is noted as a pseudogene. This CDR3 has 17 amino acids.

The CDR3, as DNA: TGTGCCAGCAGTTTATCGGTCTACAGGGGACCCTACGAGCAGTACTTC. Translated, it gives CASSLSVYRGPYEQYF. V is TRBV27 and J is TRBJ2-5; 7 nucleotides align to TRBD1. The J call is doubtful: the DNA matches TRBJ2-7 better. There are 16 residues in the CDR3. Germline CDR1 and CDR2: MNHEY and SMNVEV (reference sequence).

The chain links TRBV11-3 to TRBJ2-3, with D possibly being TRBD2 (5 bases). Germline-derived CDR1 and CDR2 are SGHNT and YENEEA. Between the trimmed V and J ends, which lost 5 bases and 2 bases, there was a span of 14 bases. This CDR3 is 15 amino acids long. The CDR3 coding sequence is TGTGCCAGCAGCCCCCGGACGGGATCCACAGATACGCAGTATTTT. Its protein is CASSPRTGSTDTQYF. The full variable domain, in which reference TRBV11-3 and TRBJ2-3 provide the parts outside the CDR3, is EAGVVQSPRYKIIEKKQPVAFWCNPISGHNTLYWYLQNLGQGPELLIRYENEEAVDDSQLPKDRFSAERLKGVDSTLKIQPAELGDSAVYLCASSPRTGSTDTQYFGPGTRLTVL.

The chain is built from TRBV18 and TRBJ1-2; the match to TRBD1 covers 7 bases. CDR1 is KGHSH and CDR2 is LQKENI in the germline V gene. The V gene end was trimmed by 6 bases and the J gene end by 4 bases; junction bases not matched to a gene: 8. The CDR3 spans 14 residues. The CDR3 DNA follows: TGTGCCAGCTCGCCGAACCGGGACAGCTATGGCTACACCTTC. Protein: CASSPNRDSYGYTF.